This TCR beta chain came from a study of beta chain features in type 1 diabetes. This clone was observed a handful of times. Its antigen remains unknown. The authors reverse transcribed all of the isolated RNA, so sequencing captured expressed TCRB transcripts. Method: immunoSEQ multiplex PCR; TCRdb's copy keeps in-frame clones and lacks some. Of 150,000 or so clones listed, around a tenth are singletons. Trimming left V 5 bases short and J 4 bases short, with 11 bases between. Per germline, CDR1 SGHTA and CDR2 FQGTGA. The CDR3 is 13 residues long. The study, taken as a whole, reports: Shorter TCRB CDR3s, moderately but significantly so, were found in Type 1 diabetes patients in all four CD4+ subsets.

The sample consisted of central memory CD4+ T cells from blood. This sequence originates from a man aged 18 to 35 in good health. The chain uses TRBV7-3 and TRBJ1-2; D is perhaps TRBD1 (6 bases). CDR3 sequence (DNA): TGTGCCAGCAGCCTCACAGGGAGCTATGGCTACACCTTC. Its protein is CASSLTGSYGYTF.